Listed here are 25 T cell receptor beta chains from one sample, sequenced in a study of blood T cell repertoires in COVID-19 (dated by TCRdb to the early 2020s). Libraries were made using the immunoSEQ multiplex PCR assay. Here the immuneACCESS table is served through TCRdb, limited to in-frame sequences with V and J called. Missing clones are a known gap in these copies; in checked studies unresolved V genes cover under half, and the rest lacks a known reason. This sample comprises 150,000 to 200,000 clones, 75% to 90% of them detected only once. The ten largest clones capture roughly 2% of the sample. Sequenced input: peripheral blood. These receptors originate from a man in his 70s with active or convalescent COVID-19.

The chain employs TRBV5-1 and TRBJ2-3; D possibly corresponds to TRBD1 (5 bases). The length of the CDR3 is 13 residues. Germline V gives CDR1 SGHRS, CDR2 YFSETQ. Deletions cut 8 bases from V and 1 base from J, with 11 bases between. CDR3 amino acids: CASASQGTDTQYF. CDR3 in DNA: TGCGCCAGTGCATCACAGGGCACAGATACGCAGTATTTT. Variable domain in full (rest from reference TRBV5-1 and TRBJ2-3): KAGVTQTPRYLIKTRGQQVTLSCSPISGHRSVSWYQQTPGQGLQFLFEYFSETQRNKGNFPGRFSGRQFSNSRSEMNVSTLELGDSALYLCASASQGTDTQYFGPGTRLTVL.

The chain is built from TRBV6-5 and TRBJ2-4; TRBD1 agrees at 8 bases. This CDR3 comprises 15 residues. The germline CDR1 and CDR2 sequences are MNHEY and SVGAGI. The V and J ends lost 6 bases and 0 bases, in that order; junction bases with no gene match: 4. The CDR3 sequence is CASRDRGLAKNIQYF. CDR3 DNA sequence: TGTGCCAGCAGAGACAGGGGCCTAGCCAAAAACATTCAGTACTTC.

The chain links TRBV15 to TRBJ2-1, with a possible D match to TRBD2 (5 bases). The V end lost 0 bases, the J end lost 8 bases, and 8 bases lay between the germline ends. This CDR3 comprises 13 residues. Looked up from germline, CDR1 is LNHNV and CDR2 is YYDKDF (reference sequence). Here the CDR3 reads CATSRDLRDEQFF. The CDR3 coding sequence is TGTGCCACCAGCAGAGATCTGAGGGATGAGCAGTTCTTC.

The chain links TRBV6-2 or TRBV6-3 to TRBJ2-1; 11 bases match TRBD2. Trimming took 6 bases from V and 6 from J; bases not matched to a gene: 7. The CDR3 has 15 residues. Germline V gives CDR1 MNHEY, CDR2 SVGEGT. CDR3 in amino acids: CASSNGLAGANEQFF. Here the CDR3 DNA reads TGTGCCAGCAGCAATGGACTAGCGGGCGCCAATGAGCAGTTCTTC.

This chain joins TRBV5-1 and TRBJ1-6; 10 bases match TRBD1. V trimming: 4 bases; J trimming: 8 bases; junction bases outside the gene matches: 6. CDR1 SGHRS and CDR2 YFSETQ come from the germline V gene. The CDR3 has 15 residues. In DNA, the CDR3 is TGCGCCAGCAGCCCGTTTGGGACAGGGGATTCACCCCTCCACTTT. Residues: CASSPFGTGDSPLHF.

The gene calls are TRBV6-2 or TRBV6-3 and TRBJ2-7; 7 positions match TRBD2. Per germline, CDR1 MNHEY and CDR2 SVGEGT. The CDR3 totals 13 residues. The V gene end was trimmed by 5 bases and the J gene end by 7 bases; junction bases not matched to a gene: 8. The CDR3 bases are TGTGCCAGCAGTACGGGGGGACCTGGGGAGCAGTACTTC. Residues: CASSTGGPGEQYF.

The CDR3, as DNA: TGCAGTGCTAGTAGGGGCGAGGTGAACACTGAAGCTTTCTTT. This codes for CSASRGEVNTEAFF. This chain uses TRBV20-1 with TRBJ1-1; possible D gene TRBD1, 5 bases. Trimming removed 3 bases at V and 0 bases at J, with 11 bases between. Germline CDR1 DFQATT, CDR2 SNEGSKA (reference sequence). The CDR3 totals 14 residues.

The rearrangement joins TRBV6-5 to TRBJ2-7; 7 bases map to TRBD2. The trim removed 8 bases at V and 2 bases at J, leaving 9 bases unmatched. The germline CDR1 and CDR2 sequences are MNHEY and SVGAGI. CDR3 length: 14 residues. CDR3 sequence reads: CASHPRAGAYEQYF. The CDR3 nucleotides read TGTGCCAGCCACCCCAGGGCGGGGGCCTACGAGCAGTACTTC.

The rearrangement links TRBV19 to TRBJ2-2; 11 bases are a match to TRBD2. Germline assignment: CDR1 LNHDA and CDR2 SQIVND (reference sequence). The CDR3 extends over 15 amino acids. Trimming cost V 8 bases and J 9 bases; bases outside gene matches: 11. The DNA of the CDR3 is TGTGCCAGTGCCGGACTAGCGGGCTCTTCTAGGGAGCTGTTTTTT. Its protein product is CASAGLAGSSRELFF.

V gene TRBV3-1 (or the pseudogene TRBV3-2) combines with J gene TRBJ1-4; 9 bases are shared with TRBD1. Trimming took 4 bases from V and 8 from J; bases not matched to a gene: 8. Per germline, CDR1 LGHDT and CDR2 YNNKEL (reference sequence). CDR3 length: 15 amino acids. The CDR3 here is CASSLRGTGSEKLFF. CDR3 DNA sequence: TGTGCCAGCAGCCTCCGCGGGACAGGGAGCGAAAAACTGTTTTTT.

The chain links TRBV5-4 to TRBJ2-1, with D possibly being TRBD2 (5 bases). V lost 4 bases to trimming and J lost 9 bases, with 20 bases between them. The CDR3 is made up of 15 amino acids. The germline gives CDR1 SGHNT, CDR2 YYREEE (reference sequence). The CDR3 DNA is TGTGCCAGCAGCGTCGGTGGAGCGGAGATGGTTGAGCAGTTCTTC. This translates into CASSVGGAEMVEQFF.

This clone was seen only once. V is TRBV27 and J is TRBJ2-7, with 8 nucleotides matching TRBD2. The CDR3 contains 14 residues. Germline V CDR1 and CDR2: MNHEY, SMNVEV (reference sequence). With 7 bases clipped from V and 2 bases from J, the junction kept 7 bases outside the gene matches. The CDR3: CASTRASGPYEQYF. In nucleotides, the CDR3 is TGTGCCAGCACCCGGGCTAGCGGGCCCTACGAGCAGTACTTC.

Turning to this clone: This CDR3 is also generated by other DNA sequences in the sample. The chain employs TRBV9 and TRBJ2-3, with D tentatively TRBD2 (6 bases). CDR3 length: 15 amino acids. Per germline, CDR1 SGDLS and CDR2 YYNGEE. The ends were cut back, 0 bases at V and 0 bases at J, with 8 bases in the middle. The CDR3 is CASSVAGLSTDTQYF. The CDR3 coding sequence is TGTGCCAGCAGCGTAGCGGGACTCAGCACAGATACGCAGTATTTT.

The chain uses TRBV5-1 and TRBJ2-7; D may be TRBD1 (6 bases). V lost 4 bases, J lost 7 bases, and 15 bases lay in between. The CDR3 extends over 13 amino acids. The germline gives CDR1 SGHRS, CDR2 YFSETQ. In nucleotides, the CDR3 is TGCGCCAGCAGCCCAGGGACAACAAGGGAGCAGTACTTC. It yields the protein CASSPGTTREQYF.

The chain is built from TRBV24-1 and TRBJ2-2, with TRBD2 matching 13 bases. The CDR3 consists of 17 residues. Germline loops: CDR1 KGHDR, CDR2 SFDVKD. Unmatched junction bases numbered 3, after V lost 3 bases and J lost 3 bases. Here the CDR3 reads CATSDQLAGGHTGELFF. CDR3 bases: TGTGCCACCAGTGATCAACTAGCGGGAGGGCACACCGGGGAGCTGTTTTTT.

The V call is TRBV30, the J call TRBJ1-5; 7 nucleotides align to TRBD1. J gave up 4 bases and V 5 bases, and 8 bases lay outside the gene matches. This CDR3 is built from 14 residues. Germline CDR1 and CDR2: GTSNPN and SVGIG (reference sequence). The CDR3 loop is CAWAPRDRNQPQHF. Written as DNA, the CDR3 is TGTGCCTGGGCCCCCCGGGACAGAAATCAGCCCCAGCATTTT. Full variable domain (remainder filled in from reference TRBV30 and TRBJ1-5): SQTIHQWPATLVQPVGSPLSLECTVEGTSNPNLYWYRQAAGRGLQLLFYSVGIGQISSEVPQNLSASRPQDRQFILSSKKLLLSDSGFYLCAWAPRDRNQPQHFGDGTRLSIL.

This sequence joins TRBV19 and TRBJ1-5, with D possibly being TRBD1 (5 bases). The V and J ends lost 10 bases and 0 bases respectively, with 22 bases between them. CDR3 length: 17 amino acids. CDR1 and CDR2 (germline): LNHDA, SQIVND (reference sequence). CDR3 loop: CATSDRGRRGSNQPQHF. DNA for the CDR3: TGTGCCACCAGCGACCGGGGCCGGCGGGGTAGCAATCAGCCCCAGCATTTT.

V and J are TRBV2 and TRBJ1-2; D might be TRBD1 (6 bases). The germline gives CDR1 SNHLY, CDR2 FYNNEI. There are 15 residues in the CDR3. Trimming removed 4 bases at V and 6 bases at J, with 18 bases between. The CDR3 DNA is TGTGCCAGCAGTGTCGACCCTCTGGGGGGGCATGGCTACACCTTC. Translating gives CASSVDPLGGHGYTF.

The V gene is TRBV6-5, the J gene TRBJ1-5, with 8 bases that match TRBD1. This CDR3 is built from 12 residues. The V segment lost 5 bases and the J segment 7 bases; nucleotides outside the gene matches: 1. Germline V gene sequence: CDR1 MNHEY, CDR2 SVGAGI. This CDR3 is CASSRQGQPQHF. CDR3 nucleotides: TGTGCCAGCAGTCGACAGGGGCAGCCCCAGCATTTT.

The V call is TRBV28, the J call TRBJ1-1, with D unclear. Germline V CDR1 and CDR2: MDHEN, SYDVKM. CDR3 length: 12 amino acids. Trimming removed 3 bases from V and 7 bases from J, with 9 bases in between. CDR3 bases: TGTGCCAGCAGTTTTACGGGAAATGAAGCTTTCTTT. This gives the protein CASSFTGNEAFF.

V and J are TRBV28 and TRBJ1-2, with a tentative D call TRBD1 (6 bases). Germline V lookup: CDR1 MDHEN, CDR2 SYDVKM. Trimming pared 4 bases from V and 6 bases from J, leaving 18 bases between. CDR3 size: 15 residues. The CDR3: CASSWTGHPSDGYTF. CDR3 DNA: TGTGCCAGCAGTTGGACGGGACACCCCTCGGATGGCTACACCTTC.

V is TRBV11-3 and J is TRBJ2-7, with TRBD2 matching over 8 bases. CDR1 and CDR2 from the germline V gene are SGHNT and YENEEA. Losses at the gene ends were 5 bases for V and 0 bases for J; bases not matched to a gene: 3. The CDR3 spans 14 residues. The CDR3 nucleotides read TGTGCCAGCAGCGTTAGCGGGGCCTCCTACGAGCAGTACTTC. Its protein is CASSVSGASYEQYF.

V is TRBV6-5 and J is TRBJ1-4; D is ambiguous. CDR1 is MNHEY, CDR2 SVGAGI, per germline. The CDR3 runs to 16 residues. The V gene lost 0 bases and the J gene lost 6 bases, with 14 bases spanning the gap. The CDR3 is CASSYSMYPRDEKLFF. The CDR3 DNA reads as TGTGCCAGCAGTTACTCGATGTACCCGCGGGATGAAAAACTGTTTTTT.

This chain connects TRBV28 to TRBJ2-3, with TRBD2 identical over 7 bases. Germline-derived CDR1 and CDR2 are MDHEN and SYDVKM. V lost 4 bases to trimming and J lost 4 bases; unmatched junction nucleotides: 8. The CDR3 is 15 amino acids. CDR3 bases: TGTGCCAGCAGTTCCGGACTAGAGGGCCCAGATACGCAGTATTTT. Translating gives CASSSGLEGPDTQYF.

This CDR3 is CASSLVGEGRGYTF. The DNA of the CDR3 is TGTGCCAGCAGCTTAGTGGGGGAGGGACGGGGCTACACCTTC. The V gene is TRBV7-8, the J gene TRBJ1-2, with a possible D match to TRBD1 (5 bases). CDR1 SGHVS and CDR2 FQNEAQ come from the germline V gene. The CDR3 consists of 14 residues. V was trimmed by 1 base and J by 8 bases, leaving 14 bases between them.